The 25 T cell receptor beta chains below were found in one sample sequenced in a study of low-dose radiotherapy and immunotherapy resistance in tumors. Both TCRalpha and TCRbeta chains were reverse transcribed with V-gene-specific primers. TCRs were amplified for roughly 20 PCR cycles with a constant-region primer and V-primer adapter. MiXCR, run by TCRdb on the reads, gives a single entry per CDR3 protein. This sample yields 7,500 to 10,000 distinct CDR3 sequences, of which approximately 69% are seen a single time; approximately 7% belongs to the top ten. Source of these receptors: a human donor with advanced metastatic prostate, ovarian, gallbladder or colorectal cancer (not recorded which). This table probably holds off-target reads from a library built for another chain.

The chain is built from TRBV9 and TRBJ2-1; D not certain. Trimming removed 3 bases at V and 6 bases at J, with 4 bases between. The germline CDR1 and CDR2 sequences are SGDLS and YYNGEE. The CDR3 loop spans 11 amino acids. The CDR3 loop reads CASSGANEQFF. CDR3 nucleotides: TGTGCCAGCAGCGGGGCCAATGAGCAGTTCTTC.

The chain has TRBV20-1 and TRBJ2-7; TRBD2 matches at 7 bases. This CDR3 is 17 amino acids long. Germline values: CDR1 DFQATT, CDR2 SNEGSKA (reference sequence). V lost 3 bases to trimming and J lost 0 bases; unmatched junction nucleotides: 14. The chain's CDR3 is CSARDPAGRPDSYEQYF. The CDR3 DNA reads TGCAGTGCTAGGGACCCGGCCGGGAGGCCTGACTCCTACGAGCAGTACTTC.

The count of this clonotype is one. This rearrangement joins TRBV7-2 to TRBJ1-3, with 7 bases matching TRBD1. The CDR3 extends over 16 amino acids. Germline V CDR1 and CDR2: SGHTA, FQGNSA. Trimming at V came to 5 bases and at J to 0 bases, leaving 7 bases not matched to a gene. Here the CDR3 DNA reads TGTGCCAGCAGCCCCGGACAGGTCAGCTCTGGAAACACCATATATTTT. Translated: CASSPGQVSSGNTIYF.

J is TRBJ1-1 and V is TRBV29-1, with unresolved D. CDR3 length: 11 residues. Germline CDR1 reads SQVTM; CDR2 reads ANQGSEA. V was clipped by 4 bases and J by 5 bases, with 8 bases between them. CDR3: CSVGEVTEAFF. The CDR3, as DNA: TGCAGCGTTGGAGAGGTGACTGAAGCTTTCTTT.

The chain uses TRBV19 and TRBJ2-2; D ambiguous. The germline gives CDR1 LNHDA, CDR2 SQIVND (reference sequence). This CDR3 comprises 15 residues. Trimming removed 4 bases from V and 4 bases from J, with 13 bases in between. The chain's CDR3 is CASSNLGGPTGELFF. CDR3 nucleotides: TGTGCCAGTAGTAACTTGGGCGGACCCACCGGGGAGCTGTTTTTT.

This clonotype was counted between two and nine times. Because the CDR3's place on the DNA is in doubt, the DNA is left out and the CDR3 is given as listed by TCRdb. The rearrangement joins TRBV24-1 to TRBJ2-1. The CDR3 length is 14 residues, termini included. CDR1 is KGHDR and CDR2 is SFDVKD in the germline V gene. CDR3 sequence: CATSDLHQLDEQFF.

The gene calls are TRBV20-1 and TRBJ2-6; perhaps TRBD1 as D (5 bases). The CDR3 contains 16 residues. V was trimmed by 5 bases and J by 0 bases, leaving 14 bases between them. Germline CDR1 reads DFQATT; CDR2 reads SNEGSKA (reference sequence). CDR3 protein: CSALDRYTSGANVLTF. As DNA, the CDR3 is TGCAGTGCTTTAGACAGATACACCTCTGGGGCCAACGTCCTGACTTTC.

This clonotype was seen just once. V usage is TRBV6-2 or TRBV6-3 and J usage is TRBJ1-5, with D uncertain. V was clipped by 7 bases and J by 2 bases, with 9 bases between them. CDR1 and CDR2 (germline): MNHEY, SVGEGT. The CDR3 has 13 residues. CDR3 in DNA: TGTGCCAGCACCCTGACGGGCAATCAGCCCCAGCATTTT. Protein product: CASTLTGNQPQHF.

The rearrangement links TRBV12-3 or TRBV12-4 to TRBJ1-5; D gene unclear. The CDR3 has 12 residues. Trimming removed 1 base at V and 4 bases at J, with 2 bases between. The CDR3 DNA follows: TGTGCCAGCAGTTTAGAGAATCAGCCCCAGCATTTT. Translation: CASSLENQPQHF.

The sample holds a few counts of this clonotype. J is TRBJ2-3 and V is TRBV7-9; 11 nucleotides agree with TRBD2. This CDR3 contains 16 residues. J lost 4 bases, V lost 5 bases, and 8 bases had no gene match. Per germline, CDR1 SEHNR and CDR2 FQNEAQ (reference sequence). Here the CDR3 reads CASSALLAGAADTQYF. The DNA of the CDR3 is TGTGCCAGCAGCGCGTTACTAGCGGGGGCGGCAGATACGCAGTATTTT.

The chain is built from TRBV10-3 and TRBJ1-2; D not certain. The CDR3 runs to 14 residues. From germline, CDR1 is ENHRY and CDR2 SYGVKD. V was trimmed by 4 bases and J by 3 bases, leaving 12 bases between them. The CDR3 here is CAISAVRSDYGYTF. The DNA for the CDR3 is TGTGCCATCAGTGCCGTCAGATCGGACTATGGCTACACCTTC.

V usage is TRBV5-1 and J usage is TRBJ2-1, with 8 bases that match TRBD2. The CDR3 spans 17 residues. Germline V gene sequence: CDR1 SGHRS, CDR2 YFSETQ. With 1 base clipped from V and 0 bases from J, the junction kept 6 bases outside the gene matches. This chain's CDR3 is CASSLISGDVSYNEQFF. CDR3 nucleotides: TGCGCCAGCAGCTTGATTAGCGGGGATGTCTCCTACAATGAGCAGTTCTTC.

This clonotype was found a few times. The rearrangement links TRBV28 to TRBJ2-7; 7 bases align to TRBD1. The CDR3 runs to 14 residues. Germline CDR1 reads MDHEN; CDR2 reads SYDVKM. J gave up 1 base and V 5 bases, and 5 bases lay outside the gene matches. The chain's CDR3 is CASSGQGVSYEQYF. The CDR3, as DNA: TGTGCCAGCAGTGGGCAGGGGGTATCCTACGAGCAGTACTTC. The entire variable domain, with the rest obtained from reference TRBV28 and TRBJ2-7, is as follows: DVKVTQSSRYLVKRTGEKVFLECVQDMDHENMFWYRQDPGLGLRLIYFSYDVKMKEKGDIPEGYSVSREKKERFSLILESASTNQTSMYLCASSGQGVSYEQYFGPGTRLTVT.

The V call is TRBV3-1, the J call TRBJ2-5; D remains ambiguous. V gave up 2 bases and J gave up 4 bases, with 14 bases separating them. Germline V gene data show CDR1 as LGHDT and CDR2 as YNNKEL (reference sequence). The CDR3 runs 15 residues. The CDR3 region is CASSQSKGLRETQYF. The CDR3 DNA reads TGTGCCAGCAGCCAATCTAAGGGTCTGCGAGAGACCCAGTACTTC.

The rearrangement links TRBV5-4 to TRBJ2-7; D is unresolved. From germline, CDR1 is SGHNT and CDR2 YYREEE (reference sequence). V shed 2 bases and J shed 0 bases, with 12 bases lying between them. This CDR3 comprises 15 residues. CDR3 DNA sequence: TGTGCCAGCAGCTTTCGTACGTTTAGCTCCTACGAGCAGTACTTC. This sequence encodes CASSFRTFSSYEQYF.

The rearrangement joins TRBV18 to TRBJ1-5; possible D gene TRBD1, 5 bases. Germline V gene data show CDR1 as KGHSH and CDR2 as LQKENI. The CDR3 runs 13 residues. V gave up 6 bases and J gave up 7 bases, with 13 bases separating them. CDR3 bases: TGTGCCAGCTCCACAGGCGACGCGCAGCCCCAGCATTTT. This sequence encodes CASSTGDAQPQHF.

In this sample, this clonotype turned up a few times. J is TRBJ2-1 and V is TRBV20-1; TRBD1 matches at 7 bases. The V segment lost 5 bases and the J segment 7 bases; nucleotides outside the gene matches: 8. CDR3 size: 13 residues. The germline V gene encodes CDR1 DFQATT and CDR2 SNEGSKA (reference sequence). CDR3 DNA: TGCAGTGCTGGGAAGGGGGCTTTGAATGAGCAGTTCTTC. It codes for CSAGKGALNEQFF.

This chain connects TRBV12-5 to TRBJ2-7, with 9 bases aligning to TRBD2. The J segment lost 5 bases and the V segment lost 3 bases, leaving 8 bases of the junction unmatched. CDR3 length: 15 residues. Germline V gene lookup returns CDR1 LGHNT and CDR2 FRNRAP. The CDR3 reads CASGLIVAGVHEQYF. The DNA for the CDR3 is TGTGCTAGTGGTTTAATTGTAGCGGGGGTCCACGAGCAGTACTTC.

This clonotype has only a few counts. This chain links TRBV7-9 with TRBJ2-3; the D gene is possibly TRBD1 (5 bases). The germline CDR1 and CDR2 sequences are SEHNR and FQNEAQ (reference sequence). CDR3 size: 17 residues. V gave up 6 bases and J gave up 4 bases, with 23 bases separating them. The CDR3 DNA reads as TGTGCCAGCAGACGACGGTGGGGCTGGGCAAGGGCAGATACGCAGTATTTT. Its translation is CASRRRWGWARADTQYF. The complete variable domain, with remaining parts taken from reference TRBV7-9 and TRBJ2-3, reads DTGVSQNPRHKITKRGQNVTFRCDPISEHNRLYWYRQTLGQGPEFLTYFQNEAQLEKSRLLSDRFSAERPKGSFSTLEIQRTEQGDSAMYLCASRRRWGWARADTQYFGPGTRLTVL.

The J gene is TRBJ1-1, the V gene TRBV9; D is unresolved. V gave up 5 bases and J gave up 4 bases, with 15 bases separating them. Germline loops: CDR1 SGDLS, CDR2 YYNGEE. The CDR3 totals 14 residues. CDR3 protein: CASSVAQIGTEAFF. CDR3 DNA sequence: TGTGCCAGCAGTGTGGCCCAGATTGGCACTGAAGCTTTCTTT. The full variable domain, in which reference TRBV9 and TRBJ1-1 provide the parts outside the CDR3, is DSGVTQTPKHLITATGQRVTLRCSPRSGDLSVYWYQQSLDQGLQFLIQYYNGEERAKGNILERFSAQQFPDLHSELNLSSLELGDSALYFCASSVAQIGTEAFFGQGTRLTVV.

This clonotype was found once. This chain connects TRBV15 to TRBJ1-1; 7 positions match TRBD1. The CDR3 has 14 amino acids. V gave up 2 bases and J gave up 4 bases; unmatched junction bases: 4. The germline CDR1 and CDR2 sequences are LNHNV and YYDKDF (reference sequence). This CDR3 reads CATSRIRDSTEAFF. The CDR3 DNA reads as TGTGCCACCAGCAGAATCCGGGACAGCACTGAAGCTTTCTTT.

This clonotype was seen only a few times. The rearrangement uses TRBV6-4 and TRBJ1-1, with D hard to call. V gave up 2 bases and J gave up 1 base, with 5 bases separating them. Germline V gene lookup returns CDR1 MRHNA and CDR2 SNTAGT. CDR3 size: 13 residues. The DNA for the CDR3 is TGTGCCAGCAGTGACGGGAGGAACACTGAAGCTTTCTTT. It encodes CASSDGRNTEAFF.

This chain uses TRBV6-2 or TRBV6-3 with TRBJ2-3; D may be TRBD1 (6 bases). The V end was cut by 5 bases, the J end by 0 bases, with 15 bases between. This CDR3 spans 16 amino acids. Germline V gene data show CDR1 as MNHEY and CDR2 as SVGEGT. The CDR3 loop reads CASSGTGQKSTDTQYF. For the CDR3, the DNA is TGTGCCAGCAGTGGAACCGGACAGAAAAGCACAGATACGCAGTATTTT.

The V gene is TRBV29-1, the J gene TRBJ1-2, with TRBD1 matching 9 bases. The CDR3 totals 14 residues. The V and J ends lost 1 base and 8 bases, in that order; junction bases with no gene match: 8. Germline loops: CDR1 SQVTM, CDR2 ANQGSEA. CDR3 coding DNA: TGCAGCGTTGAAGTAATACAGGGGGCGGGCGGCTACACCTTC. As protein: CSVEVIQGAGGYTF. The full variable domain, in which reference TRBV29-1 and TRBJ1-2 provide the parts outside the CDR3, is SAVISQKPSRDICQRGTSLTIQCQVDSQVTMMFWYRQQPGQSLTLIATANQGSEATYESGFVIDKFPISRPNLTFSTLTVSNMSPEDSSIYLCSVEVIQGAGGYTFGSGTRLTVV.

The V call is TRBV3-1, the J call TRBJ2-7; no firm D call. Germline loops: CDR1 LGHDT, CDR2 YNNKEL (reference sequence). The CDR3 is 13 residues long. V gave up 1 base and J gave up 2 bases, with 6 bases separating them. CDR3 nucleotides: TGTGCCAGCAGCCAAGCGGAAACCTACGAGCAGTACTTC. As protein: CASSQAETYEQYF.